These T cell receptor beta chains were read from a single sample in a study of blood T cell repertoires in COVID-19. Profiled with immunoSEQ multiplex PCR; TCRdb holds only in-frame clones, not every one. The sample records roughly 70,000 clones, more than 70% being singletons. What was sequenced was peripheral blood. The source is a man aged 70 or older with acute or convalescent COVID-19. Each CDR3 is given with its conserved first and last residue. A D gene is named only where the DNA matches it firmly. Size values are once, few and many counts, or a class for expanded clones, and some rows have none.

V: TRBV7-9
J: TRBJ2-5
D: .
size: .
DNA: TGTGCCAGCAGCTTATTAGGAGGGACTTATCGTCAAAAAGGGACCCAGTACTTC
CDR3: CASSLLGGTYRQKGTQYF

V: TRBV6-2/TRBV6-3
J: TRBJ1-5
D: .
size: .
DNA: TGTGCCAGCAGTTACGGGTTCAACAGGGATCAGCCCCAGCATTTT
CDR3: CASSYGFNRDQPQHF

V: TRBV18
J: TRBJ1-5
D: .
size: few
DNA: TGTGCCAGCTCACCCCAGGGCAGCAATCAGCCCCAGCATTTT
CDR3: CASSPQGSNQPQHF

V: TRBV12-3/TRBV12-4
J: TRBJ1-2
D: TRBD1
size: .
DNA: TGTGCCAGCACCCCAGGACAGGTCTATGGCTACACCTTC
CDR3: CASTPGQVYGYTF

V: TRBV28
J: TRBJ2-5
D: TRBD1
size: .
DNA: TGTGCCAGCAGTTCCTTTATAGCGGACAGGGAAGAGACCCAGTACTTC
CDR3: CASSSFIADREETQYF

V: TRBV5-6
J: TRBJ2-1
D: .
size: .
DNA: TGTGCCAGCAGTTCTAGAACTGGCTACAATGAGCAGTTCTTC
CDR3: CASSSRTGYNEQFF

V: TRBV5-6
J: TRBJ1-3
D: .
size: .
DNA: TGTGCCAGCAGCAGGGGGACAACTGGAAACACCATATATTTT
CDR3: CASSRGTTGNTIYF

V: TRBV7-9
J: TRBJ2-5
D: .
size: few
DNA: TGTGCCAGCAGCTTAGCGTTAGGGGAAGAGACCCAGTACTTC
CDR3: CASSLALGEETQYF

V: TRBV28
J: TRBJ1-5
D: .
size: few
DNA: TGTGCCAGCAGTTTCAGGGCAGGGTCTAGCAATCAGCCCCAGCATTTT
CDR3: CASSFRAGSSNQPQHF

V: TRBV4-1
J: TRBJ2-2
D: .
size: .
DNA: TGCGCCAGCAGCCCACTTACCGGGGAGCTGTTTTTT
CDR3: CASSPLTGELFF

V: TRBV6-6
J: TRBJ1-5
D: TRBD1
size: .
DNA: TGTGCCAGCAGTCCCGCGGACAGGGGAATGGGTAGCAATCAGCCCCAGCATTTT
CDR3: CASSPADRGMGSNQPQHF

V: TRBV14
J: TRBJ1-1
D: .
size: .
DNA: TGTGCCAGCAGCCAAGTTACGGGGGGCGAAGCTTTCTTT
CDR3: CASSQVTGGEAFF

V: TRBV6-5
J: TRBJ2-6
D: .
size: .
DNA: TGTGCCAGCAGTTTAAACAGGGTCGGGGGGGCCAACGTCCTGACTTTC
CDR3: CASSLNRVGGANVLTF

V: TRBV29-1
J: TRBJ2-2
D: .
size: .
DNA: TGCAGCGTTCTCCGAGCCACCGGGGAGCTGTTTTTT
CDR3: CSVLRATGELFF

V: TRBV6-2/TRBV6-3
J: TRBJ1-5
D: .
size: .
DNA: TGTGCCAGCAGTTACCCCTACAGGGCGGAGAGCAATCAGCCCCAGCATTTT
CDR3: CASSYPYRAESNQPQHF

V: TRBV7-2
J: TRBJ1-2
D: .
size: .
DNA: TGTGCCAGCAGCTTAGCGGGGACACCTAACTATGGCTACACCTTC
CDR3: CASSLAGTPNYGYTF

V: TRBV7-3
J: TRBJ1-4
D: TRBD1
size: .
DNA: TGTGCCAGCAGCTTAACAGGACAGGGGCAACTAAGTTTT
CDR3: CASSLTGQGQLSF

V: TRBV7-9
J: TRBJ2-1
D: TRBD1
size: .
DNA: TGTGCCAGCACCAACCACCTTACCGGGACAGGGTACAATGAGCAGTTCTTC
CDR3: CASTNHLTGTGYNEQFF

V: TRBV6-5
J: TRBJ1-1
D: .
size: few
DNA: TGTGCCAGCAGCCTCGGACAGAACACTGAAGCTTTCTTT
CDR3: CASSLGQNTEAFF

V: TRBV7-9
J: TRBJ2-1
D: TRBD1
size: .
DNA: TGTGCCAGCAGCCCCTGGACAGGGGGCAATGAGCAGTTCTTC
CDR3: CASSPWTGGNEQFF

V: TRBV2
J: TRBJ1-5
D: TRBD1
size: .
DNA: TGTGCCAGCGGGGGGGGACAGGTCAGGGGTCAGCCCCAGCATTTT
CDR3: CASGGGQVRGQPQHF

V: TRBV19
J: TRBJ2-2
D: TRBD2
size: .
DNA: TGTGCCAGTAGCCGTAGACTAGCTTCAAACACCGGGGAGCTGTTTTTT
CDR3: CASSRRLASNTGELFF

V: TRBV13
J: TRBJ1-3
D: TRBD1
size: .
DNA: TGTGCCAGCAGCCGAGGGGGCCGTAGCTCTGGAAACACCATATATTTT
CDR3: CASSRGGRSSGNTIYF

V: TRBV2
J: TRBJ2-3
D: TRBD2
size: .
DNA: TGTGCCAGCAGTGACCTAGCGGGGGGCCAGTATTTT
CDR3: CASSDLAGGQYF

V: TRBV2
J: TRBJ2-7
D: TRBD1
size: .
DNA: TGTGCCAGCAGTCAAGACAGGGTACGTAACGAGCAGTACTTC
CDR3: CASSQDRVRNEQYF

V: TRBV7-9
J: TRBJ1-5
D: .
size: .
DNA: TGTGCCAGCAGCTTAGGACGGGGAAGCAATCAGCCCCAGCATTTT
CDR3: CASSLGRGSNQPQHF

V: TRBV3-1/TRBV3-2
J: TRBJ2-7
D: TRBD1
size: .
DNA: TGTGCCAGCAGCCAGGGGACAGCCTACGAGCAGTACTTC
CDR3: CASSQGTAYEQYF